These 30 T cell receptor beta chains were sequenced from one sample in a study of metastatic and nonmetastatic thyroid tumors. With MiXCR, TCRdb called clones anew from the PCR reads. This sample carries 25,000 to 35,000 clones, under 14% of them seen once, and the ten largest clones take 16%. Thyroid surgery was preceded by no treatment in any patient. Sequenced sample: blood. Receptor source: a female donor with papillary thyroid cancer or a benign thyroid nodule (not recorded which). Some clones in this sample may be carry-over from other donors' samples.

As for this clone: A much larger clone sits a single nucleotide away, making a read error possible. Other DNA sequences in this sample translate to the same CDR3. The V gene is TRBV5-8, the J gene TRBJ1-2; 10 bases map to TRBD1. This CDR3 spans 13 amino acids. The germline V gene encodes CDR1 SGHTS and CDR2 YDEGEE. The CDR3 nucleotides are TGCGCCAGTAGCCCGGACAGGGGGGATGGCTACACCTTC. As protein: CASSPDRGDGYTF.

This clone was counted ten times or more. V is TRBV5-8 and J is TRBJ1-1; the D gene is possibly TRBD1 (5 bases). V was cut by 0 bases and J by 5 bases, with 14 bases left in between. This CDR3 has 15 residues. Germline loops: CDR1 SGHTS, CDR2 YDEGEE. The CDR3 nucleotides read TGTGCCAGCAGCTTGGGGCAGGGAGGGTGGACTGAAGCTTTCTTT. The encoded protein is CASSLGQGGWTEAFF.

This clone counts as medium-sized (0.01 to 0.1%). The rearrangement joins TRBV6-4 to TRBJ2-7, with D hard to call. CDR3 size: 11 residues. Germline V CDR1 and CDR2: MRHNA, SNTAGT. Trimming cost V 3 bases and J 4 bases, with 4 bases left between them. DNA for the CDR3: TGTGCCAGCAGTGAGCTGTACGAGCAGTACTTC. Translated, it gives CASSELYEQYF.

The chain employs TRBV2 and TRBJ2-7, with unresolved D. V was clipped by 5 bases and J by 2 bases, with 10 bases between them. Germline V gene sequence: CDR1 SNHLY, CDR2 FYNNEI. CDR3 length equals 13 residues. CDR3 nucleotides: TGTGCCAGCAGTCCGGGCTGTACCTACGAGCAGTACTTC. It yields the protein CASSPGCTYEQYF.

This clone was recorded at least ten times. The rearrangement links TRBV5-6 to TRBJ1-6, with 7 bases aligning to TRBD1. V shed 0 bases and J 10 bases; nucleotides not matched to a gene: 4. The CDR3 totals 14 residues. Per the germline V gene, CDR1 is SGHDT and CDR2 is YYEEEE. CDR3: CASSLAQGRSPLHF. The DNA for the CDR3 is TGTGCCAGCAGCTTGGCACAGGGGAGGTCACCCCTCCACTTT.

Ten or more counts support this clone. This sequence joins TRBV4-3 and TRBJ2-7; D is unresolved. Between the trimmed V and J ends, which lost 0 bases and 0 bases, there was a span of 12 bases. CDR1 and CDR2 (germline): LGHNA, YSLEER. The CDR3 consists of 16 residues. The CDR3 is CASSQDSNSPSYEQYF. CDR3 bases: TGCGCCAGCAGCCAAGATAGCAACTCGCCCTCCTACGAGCAGTACTTC.

The chain has TRBV19 and TRBJ1-1; D perhaps matches TRBD1 (6 bases). Trimming shortened V by 9 bases and J by 4 bases, and 18 bases separated the two germline ends. Germline lookup yields CDR1 LNHDA and CDR2 SQIVND (reference sequence). This CDR3 is 14 amino acids long. The CDR3 nucleotides read TGTGCCAGCCACGGGGGGGCAGGGCTCACTGAAGCTTTCTTT. Its protein product is CASHGGAGLTEAFF.

On this clone: A much larger clone is a single base away; this may be a read error. The CDR3 ends on some other residue instead of the conserved phenylalanine or tryptophan, so this is likely a read error. The J gene is TRBJ2-7, the V gene TRBV7-2; a possible D gene is TRBD1 (7 bases). Germline V gene sequence: CDR1 SGHTA, CDR2 FQGNSA. CDR3 length: 14 residues. V was trimmed by 3 bases and J by 3 bases, leaving 12 bases between them. The CDR3 reads CASSFGTAGYEQYL. The CDR3 nucleotides are TGTGCCAGCAGCTTCGGGACAGCGGGCTACGAGCAGTACCTC.

The V gene is TRBV11-3, the J gene TRBJ1-2, with D possibly TRBD1 on 5 matching bases. Germline V gene lookup returns CDR1 SGHNT and CDR2 YENEEA. Trimming stripped 5 bases from V and 2 bases from J, with 9 bases between. The CDR3 is made up of 13 amino acids. CDR3 sequence reads: CASSPDRNYGYTF. DNA for the CDR3: TGTGCCAGCAGCCCCGACAGAAACTATGGCTACACCTTC.

On this clone itself: A read error may produce the germline difference seen at one junction end. This chain joins TRBV6-2 or TRBV6-3 and TRBJ2-7, with 9 nucleotides matching TRBD1. The CDR3 covers 16 residues. CDR1 MNHEY and CDR2 SVGEGT come from the germline V gene. The CDR3 nucleotides read TGCGCCAGCAGTTACTTGGGACAGGGCCACTCCTACGAGCAGTACTTC. This encodes CASSYLGQGHSYEQYF.

The chain employs TRBV5-8 and TRBJ2-5; TRBD1 aligns across 8 bases. The CDR3 covers 15 residues. Germline V gene data show CDR1 as SGHTS and CDR2 as YDEGEE. Unmatched junction bases numbered 9, after V lost 4 bases and J lost 4 bases. CDR3 protein: CASSHSSGTGETQYF. The CDR3 nucleotides read TGTGCCAGCAGCCACTCCTCTGGGACAGGAGAGACCCAGTACTTC.

This clone showed up many times. A much larger clone differs by one base, so this may be a read error. The sample contains more than one DNA sequence encoding this CDR3. The chain uses TRBV30 and TRBJ1-3, with unresolved D. This CDR3 has 12 amino acids. Trimming stripped 3 bases from V and 6 bases from J, with 9 bases between. CDR1 and CDR2 from the germline V gene are GTSNPN and SVGIG (reference sequence). CDR3 DNA: TGTGCCTGGAGCCTAACAGAAAACACCATATATTTT. Protein product: CAWSLTENTIYF.

This clone was seen at least ten times. The chain couples TRBV20-1 to TRBJ1-2; no reliable D call. The V end was cut by 0 bases, the J end by 2 bases, with 7 bases between. This CDR3 has 13 amino acids. The germline CDR1 and CDR2 sequences are DFQATT and SNEGSKA (reference sequence). The CDR3 region is CSARDPQNYGYTF. In DNA, the CDR3 is TGCAGTGCTAGAGATCCGCAAAACTATGGCTACACCTTC.

This clone was seen ten or more times. The chain recombines TRBV20-1 with TRBJ2-7, with TRBD2 matching 12 bases. Germline CDR1 is DFQATT and CDR2 is SNEGSKA (reference sequence). With 6 bases clipped from V and 0 bases from J, the junction kept 3 bases outside the gene matches. The CDR3 spans 14 residues. The CDR3: CSARTSGNSYEQYF. In DNA, the CDR3 is TGCAGTGCCCGGACTAGCGGGAACTCCTACGAGCAGTACTTC.

The V call is TRBV7-9, the J call TRBJ2-2, with D possibly matching TRBD2 (6 bases). The V gene lost 2 bases and the J gene lost 5 bases, with 12 bases spanning the gap. Germline loops: CDR1 SEHNR, CDR2 FQNEAQ (reference sequence). The CDR3 length is 15 residues. CDR3 sequence reads: CASSLMEGGTGELFF. The CDR3 bases are TGTGCCAGCAGCTTAATGGAGGGAGGTACCGGGGAGCTGTTTTTT.

The chain is built from TRBV27 and TRBJ2-7, with 9 bases identical to TRBD1. This CDR3 is 14 amino acids long. The V gene's germline CDR1 is MNHEY and CDR2 SMNVEV (reference sequence). V dropped 3 bases and J dropped 5; count of bases not matched to a gene: 5. The CDR3 protein is CASSLTGGGDEQYF. The DNA of the CDR3 is TGTGCCAGCAGTTTGACAGGGGGAGGCGACGAGCAGTACTTC.

The sample holds many counts of this clone. The chain has TRBV20-1 and TRBJ2-1, with 9 nucleotides matching TRBD1. The germline V gene encodes CDR1 DFQATT and CDR2 SNEGSKA (reference sequence). Trimming at V came to 0 bases and at J to 5 bases, leaving 5 bases not matched to a gene. The CDR3 has 15 amino acids. The CDR3 DNA reads as TGCAGTGCTAGAGATTACAGGGGGCTTAACAATGAGCAGTTCTTC. Residues: CSARDYRGLNNEQFF.

This clone was seen repeatedly, ten times or more. The J gene is TRBJ1-1, the V gene TRBV4-3; 9 bases are shared with TRBD1. The CDR3 runs to 12 residues. CDR1 is LGHNA and CDR2 is YSLEER in the germline V gene. V shed 5 bases, J shed 11 bases, and the junction held 6 bases outside the gene matches. The CDR3 region is CASSVGTGKAFF. CDR3 DNA: TGCGCCAGCAGCGTAGGGACAGGGAAGGCTTTCTTT.

This clone was observed at least ten times. The rearrangement uses TRBV20-1 and TRBJ2-1, with 7 bases that match TRBD1. Germline lookup yields CDR1 DFQATT and CDR2 SNEGSKA (reference sequence). CDR3 length: 14 residues. After removal of 1 base from V and 6 bases from J, the junction contained 6 bases not matched to a gene. CDR3 sequence reads: CSARAGRGCNEQFF. CDR3 coding DNA: TGCAGTGCTAGAGCGGGCAGGGGGTGCAATGAGCAGTTCTTC.

This clone was detected many times. The chain has TRBV15 and TRBJ2-3; D may match TRBD1 or TRBD2 (5 bases each). Trimming shortened V by 1 base and J by 5 bases, and 13 bases separated the two germline ends. Germline-derived CDR1 and CDR2 are LNHNV and YYDKDF (reference sequence). The CDR3 is 15 amino acids. The CDR3 sequence is CATSRALTGGDTQYF. The CDR3 DNA follows: TGTGCCACCAGCAGAGCACTCACTGGGGGAGATACGCAGTATTTT.

This clone was detected ten times or more. J is TRBJ2-1 and V is TRBV2, with D maybe TRBD2 (5 bases). V lost 4 bases, J lost 5 bases, and 9 bases lay in between. Germline V gene data show CDR1 as SNHLY and CDR2 as FYNNEI. CDR3 length equals 13 residues. The CDR3 nucleotides read TGTGCCAGCAGTGTCTCGGGAAACAATGAGCAGTTCTTC. Its protein is CASSVSGNNEQFF.

This clone has a count of ten or more. This sequence joins TRBV20-1 and TRBJ2-1, with TRBD2 matching 13 bases. The germline gives CDR1 DFQATT, CDR2 SNEGSKA (reference sequence). This CDR3 contains 18 residues. V was clipped by 6 bases and J by 9 bases; unmatched bases: 20. DNA of the CDR3: TGCAGTGCCAACTCCAGGGGAACTAGCGGGAGGGCCAGGGGTGAGCAGTTCTTC. Protein sequence: CSANSRGTSGRARGEQFF.

The CDR3 sequence is CASRPGSQAFF. The CDR3 nucleotides read TGTGCCAGCAGACCAGGGTCGCAAGCTTTCTTT. The chain carries TRBV6-1 and TRBJ1-1, with D maybe TRBD1 (5 bases). Germline loops: CDR1 MNHNS, CDR2 SASEGT. The CDR3 has 11 residues. V shed 6 bases and J shed 9 bases, with 11 bases lying between them.

This clone was seen many times. This chain links TRBV6-5 with TRBJ1-1, with D maybe TRBD1 (5 bases). The CDR3 consists of 15 residues. Germline lookup yields CDR1 MNHEY and CDR2 SVGAGI. V lost 2 bases, J lost 1 base, and 11 bases lay in between. The CDR3 loop reads CASSYMGRGNTEAFF. The CDR3 DNA sequence: TGTGCCAGCAGTTACATGGGGAGGGGGAACACTGAAGCTTTCTTT.

This clone appeared many times. This chain connects TRBV2 to TRBJ2-2; D possibly corresponds to TRBD1 (6 bases). The CDR3 consists of 12 residues. The V gene lost 11 bases and the J gene lost 6 bases, with 13 bases spanning the gap. Per the germline V gene, CDR1 is SNHLY and CDR2 is FYNNEI. This CDR3 is CAGNTGPGELFF. The CDR3, as DNA: TGTGCCGGGAACACAGGGCCCGGGGAGCTGTTTTTT.

The table lists this clone with many counts. V usage is TRBV3-1 and J usage is TRBJ2-1; D is perhaps TRBD1 (5 bases). Germline V gives CDR1 LGHDT, CDR2 YNNKEL (reference sequence). This CDR3 has 13 residues. Trimming cost V 1 base and J 7 bases, with 8 bases left between them. The CDR3 DNA is TGTGCCAGCAGCCAAGGTCCAGGGAATGAGCAGTTCTTC. It yields the protein CASSQGPGNEQFF.

This clone was counted many times. The chain is built from TRBV11-2 and TRBJ1-1; the match to TRBD1 covers 9 bases. This CDR3 spans 14 amino acids. Germline CDR1 is SGHAT and CDR2 is FQNNGV. The junction had 2 bases not matched to a gene; V was cut back by 5 bases and J by 1 base. The CDR3: CASSLTGGNTEAFF. The DNA for the CDR3 is TGTGCCAGCAGCCTGACAGGGGGGAACACTGAAGCTTTCTTT.

This clone was counted ten times or more. In the same sample, other DNA sequences code for this CDR3. The chain is built from TRBV20-1 and TRBJ2-1, with 10 bases that match TRBD2. This CDR3 contains 13 residues. Germline V gene sequence: CDR1 DFQATT, CDR2 SNEGSKA (reference sequence). After removal of 1 base from V and 6 bases from J, the junction contained 0 bases not matched to a gene. The CDR3 reads CSARGLAGNEQFF. DNA of the CDR3: TGCAGTGCTAGAGGACTAGCGGGCAATGAGCAGTTCTTC.

At least ten counts were recorded for this clone. The chain uses TRBV6-1 and TRBJ1-2; 8 positions agree with TRBD1. J gave up 8 bases and V 7 bases, and 21 bases lay outside the gene matches. CDR3 size: 17 residues. CDR1 MNHNS and CDR2 SASEGT come from the germline V gene. In DNA form, the CDR3 reads TGTGCCAGCACTGCGGGGCCCAGCGACAGGGGCGGATACGGCTACACCTTC. Protein product: CASTAGPSDRGGYGYTF.

V gene TRBV5-1 combines with J gene TRBJ2-3, with D uncertain. Germline V CDR1 and CDR2: SGHRS, YFSETQ. The CDR3 spans 14 residues. Trimming took off 4 bases at V and 2 bases at J, with 11 bases between the two ends. This CDR3 is CASSPLHNTDTQYF. The CDR3 DNA reads as TGCGCCAGCAGCCCTCTCCACAACACAGATACGCAGTATTTT.